Presented here are 14 T cell receptor beta chains from one specimen sequenced in a study of T cells in Graves' hyperthyroidism and ophthalmopathy. RNA transcripts were the template for amplifying TCR beta CDR3 regions. TCR CDR3 underwent first-round RT-PCR with the HTBI primer set. Each CDR3 protein is one row after TCRdb ran MiXCR on the multiplex PCR reads. The sample lists some 570,000 distinct CDR3 sequences, more than 15% occurring once. The sample consisted of blood. Receptors originate from a woman aged 18-30 years with Graves' ophthalmopathy.

The chain combines TRBV28 with TRBJ2-3; 10 positions agree with TRBD2. Germline CDR1 and CDR2: MDHEN and SYDVKM. This CDR3 comprises 16 residues. V shed 5 bases, J shed 5 bases, and the junction held 10 bases outside the gene matches. The CDR3 spells CASSEQAGGHQDTQYF. CDR3 sequence (DNA): TGTGCCAGCAGTGAGCAAGCGGGGGGGCATCAAGATACGCAGTATTTT.

Many counts were recorded for this clonotype. The gene calls are TRBV28 and TRBJ1-1, with D maybe TRBD1 (6 bases). The V end lost 2 bases, the J end lost 6 bases, and 16 bases lay between the germline ends. The CDR3 totals 15 residues. Looked up from germline, CDR1 is MDHEN and CDR2 is SYDVKM. In DNA form, the CDR3 reads TGTGCCAGCAGTTTACGGGGGGGCGGATTCGCTGAAGCTTTCTTT. Protein: CASSLRGGGFAEAFF.

This clonotype was recorded once. One base away lies a much larger clone, so this may be a sequencing read error. The rearrangement uses TRBV28 and TRBJ2-7; D is uncertain. This CDR3 spans 12 amino acids. V gave up 2 bases and J gave up 6 bases, with 8 bases separating them. The germline V gene has CDR1 MDHEN and CDR2 SYDVKM. The CDR3 DNA is TGTGCCAGCAGTTTACATCCCTGCGAGCAGTACTTC. It codes for CASSLHPCEQYF.

The sample holds a few counts of this clonotype. The genes are TRBV11-3 and TRBJ2-7, with D perhaps TRBD1 or TRBD2 (5 bases each). Germline values: CDR1 SGHNT, CDR2 YENEEA. Deletions cut 4 bases from V and 2 bases from J, with 12 bases between. The CDR3 spans 14 residues. CDR3 loop: CASSSRGSTYEQYF. The CDR3 nucleotides read TGTGCCAGCAGCTCGAGGGGCAGCACCTACGAGCAGTACTTC. The full variable domain, completed using reference TRBV11-3 and TRBJ2-7, is EAGVVQSPRYKIIEKKQPVAFWCNPISGHNTLYWYLQNLGQGPELLIRYENEEAVDDSQLPKDRFSAERLKGVDSTLKIQPAELGDSAVYLCASSSRGSTYEQYFGPGTRLTVT.

The rearrangement joins TRBV29-1 to TRBJ1-1, with D possibly being TRBD1 (5 bases). CDR1 SQVTM and CDR2 ANQGSEA come from the germline V gene. The germline V and J ends were trimmed by 7 bases and 7 bases, with 16 bases remaining between them. The CDR3 length is 12 residues. The CDR3 reads CSAGTALGEAFF. The DNA for the CDR3 is TGCAGCGCCGGGACGGCCTTGGGTGAAGCTTTCTTT.

This clonotype has a handful of counts. The V and J genes are TRBV19 and TRBJ1-5, with D hard to call. The CDR3 extends over 16 amino acids. V was shortened by 3 bases and J by 0 bases, with 12 bases between the two germline ends. Per germline, CDR1 LNHDA and CDR2 SQIVND (reference sequence). Here the CDR3 reads CASSIMAAFSNQPQHF. The CDR3 DNA is TGTGCCAGTAGTATCATGGCAGCCTTTAGCAATCAGCCCCAGCATTTT. Full variable domain (rest looked up from reference TRBV19 and TRBJ1-5): DGGITQSPKYLFRKEGQNVTLSCEQNLNHDAMYWYRQDPGQGLRLIYYSQIVNDFQKGDIAEGYSVSREKKESFPLTVTSAQKNPTAFYLCASSIMAAFSNQPQHFGDGTRLSIL.

This clonotype appeared many times. V usage is TRBV30 and J usage is TRBJ2-1; D gene unclear. With 4 bases removed from V and 5 bases from J, the gap between germline ends came to 15 bases. The CDR3 contains 14 residues. The V gene's germline CDR1 is GTSNPN and CDR2 SVGIG (reference sequence). In DNA, the CDR3 is TGTGCCTGGACGGGCAGTCGTATTAACAATGAGCAGTTCTTC. Amino acids: CAWTGSRINNEQFF.

A remark on this clonotype: This could be a read error, since a much larger clone is one nucleotide away. The gene calls are TRBV6-4 and TRBJ1-1; tentative D call: TRBD1 (6 bases). Germline V CDR1 and CDR2: MRHNA, SNTAGT. The ends were cut back, 3 bases at V and 3 bases at J, with 23 bases in the middle. The CDR3 is made up of 18 amino acids. The CDR3 sequence: CASSESGGQQMGHTEAFF. CDR3 nucleotide sequence: TGTGCCAGCAGTGAGTCGGGCGGACAGCAGATGGGACACACTGAAGCTTTCTTT.

In this sample, this clonotype turned up many times. The chain has TRBV27 and TRBJ2-3; TRBD2 aligns across 7 bases. The CDR3 length is 17 residues. Per germline, CDR1 MNHEY and CDR2 SMNVEV (reference sequence). V lost 2 bases, J lost 3 bases, and 11 bases stayed unmatched. This chain's CDR3 is CASSLALGRERTDTQYF. The CDR3 region has the DNA TGTGCCAGCAGTTTAGCCTTAGGGCGGGAGCGGACAGATACGCAGTATTTT.

This clonotype was observed many times. The rearrangement joins TRBV10-3 to TRBJ2-1, with D hard to call. This CDR3 is 14 amino acids long. V gave up 0 bases and J gave up 7 bases, with 10 bases separating them. Germline V gene data show CDR1 as ENHRY and CDR2 as SYGVKD. The CDR3 DNA is TGTGCCATCAGTGAGTCGTTGGGGAAAAATGAGCAGTTCTTC. This translates into CAISESLGKNEQFF.

This clonotype was seen many times. The chain has TRBV12-3 or TRBV12-4 and TRBJ2-1, with 10 bases aligning to TRBD2. This CDR3 contains 16 residues. V shed 4 bases, J shed 8 bases, and the junction held 11 bases outside the gene matches. In nucleotides, the CDR3 is TGTGCCAGCAGTTCCCAGAGCGGGGGGGCTGGCGATGAGCAGTTCTTC. Residues: CASSSQSGGAGDEQFF.

This clonotype was counted at least ten times. The CDR3 DNA follows: TGTGCCAGCAGCTTAGGTAGCCTGGACAATGAGCAGTTCTTC. It translates to CASSLGSLDNEQFF. The J gene is TRBJ2-1, the V gene TRBV7-2; D gene uncertain. CDR1 is SGHTA and CDR2 is FQGNSA in the germline V gene. The CDR3 is 14 amino acids. The V and J ends lost 1 base and 5 bases respectively, with 9 bases between them.

The rearrangement uses TRBV20-1 and TRBJ1-3; D is possibly TRBD1 (5 bases). V lost 6 bases and J 4 bases, leaving 19 bases between the germline ends. The CDR3 runs to 15 residues. Germline-derived CDR1 and CDR2 are DFQATT and SNEGSKA (reference sequence). The CDR3 DNA follows: TGCAGTGCGAGTACCACTCACGGGGCGGGAAACACCATATATTTT. Protein: CSASTTHGAGNTIYF.

The sample holds a few counts of this clonotype. The rearrangement joins TRBV29-1 to TRBJ1-2; 9 bases agree with TRBD1. The CDR3 sequence is 15 residues long. Germline lookup yields CDR1 SQVTM and CDR2 ANQGSEA. Trimming cost V 2 bases and J 6 bases; bases outside gene matches: 10. In DNA, the CDR3 is TGCAGCGTTGAACAAGCACAGGGGGCACGACATGGCTACACCTTC. Translation gives CSVEQAQGARHGYTF. The complete variable domain, with remaining parts taken from reference TRBV29-1 and TRBJ1-2, reads SAVISQKPSRDICQRGTSLTIQCQVDSQVTMMFWYRQQPGQSLTLIATANQGSEATYESGFVIDKFPISRPNLTFSTLTVSNMSPEDSSIYLCSVEQAQGARHGYTFGSGTRLTVV.